This TCR beta chain came from a study of T-cell memory formation after mild COVID-19. The wider study: Largely, the TCR clusters proved donor specific. General study results and limits: Some clones that responded were present in memory (sampled pre-infection), which suggests cross-reactive memory joined.

TCRdb re-called the 5' RACE reads through MiXCR, storing one row per CDR3 protein. Counted here are roughly 240,000 distinct CDR3 sequences, 16% occurring once; the ten biggest clones make up 22%. Germline V lookup: CDR1 MNHEY, CDR2 SVGEGT. The CDR3 spans 15 residues. Deletions cut 8 bases from V and 0 bases from J, with 15 bases between. On this clonotype: Its antigen is not identified.

The sample taken for sequencing was PBMCs or a T cell subset sorted from them (not recorded which). The chain joins TRBV6-2 or TRBV6-3 to TRBJ2-3, with D possibly TRBD2 on 6 matching bases. The receptor was derived from a young man who had mild COVID-19 (a few samples of this study predate the infection). Cell type and time point are not known. The CDR3 region is CASVIGGGSTDTQYF. The CDR3 region has the DNA TGTGCCAGCGTGATAGGAGGAGGGAGCACAGATACGCAGTATTTT.